These T cell receptor beta chains were read from a single sample in a study of blood T cell repertoires in COVID-19. Repertoires were generated with immunoSEQ multiplex PCR, while TCRdb's copy carries only in-frame clones and drops some. The repertoire holds more than 100,000 clones, with approximately 87% as singletons. The sequenced sample was peripheral blood. The receptor set was obtained from a woman in her sixties or seventies with acute or convalescent COVID-19. Each CDR3 is given with its conserved first and last residue. D genes are given only for firm matches. The listing skips clone size in some rows; elsewhere it reads once, few, many or a size class.

CASSFTAASGNTIYF	TRBJ1-3	.	TRBV6-5	.
CASRQGASGNTIYF	TRBJ1-3	TRBD1	TRBV6-5	.
CASRDWTALNSPLHF	TRBJ1-6	.	TRBV6-5	.
CASSRPLAGGGGANVLTF	TRBJ2-6	TRBD2	TRBV3-1/TRBV3-2	.
CASSSRTTGQGYYGYTF	TRBJ1-2	TRBD1	TRBV28	.
CASSFLAGTLETQYF	TRBJ2-5	TRBD2	TRBV7-3	.
CASSQVIGLTPSYEQYF	TRBJ2-7	.	TRBV4-2	.
CASSDRDRGAGNTIYF	TRBJ1-3	TRBD1	TRBV6-1	few
CASSQEYQGLTEAFF	TRBJ1-1	.	TRBV3-1/TRBV3-2	.
CASSSDRGAKNIQYF	TRBJ2-4	TRBD1	TRBV11-3	.
CASSYRGRTTGELFF	TRBJ2-2	.	TRBV6-6	.
CASSYSPTLGIQYF	TRBJ2-4	.	TRBV6-5	.
CASRLSGETGELFF	TRBJ2-2	TRBD2	TRBV7-3	.
CASSLSGVSYSPLHF	TRBJ1-6	.	TRBV5-1	.
CASSLAAGEAFF	TRBJ1-1	.	TRBV3-1/TRBV3-2	once
CASSLGAGLSTDTQYF	TRBJ2-3	.	TRBV11-2	once
CASNPGGGAGGYTF	TRBJ1-2	.	TRBV2	.
CASSRQVNEQYF	TRBJ2-7	.	TRBV3-1/TRBV3-2	.
CASSQEGGGRNNSPLHF	TRBJ1-6	TRBD1	TRBV4-2	.
CASSIDPYSPGYTF	TRBJ1-2	.	TRBV19	.
CASSEQRGTVNTEAFF	TRBJ1-1	.	TRBV6-1	.
CAWRRAGTYEQYF	TRBJ2-7	TRBD2	TRBV30	.
CASSLVGVGGAKYEQFF	TRBJ2-1	TRBD2	TRBV11-2	.
CTWTSGLGNTIYF	TRBJ1-3	.	TRBV30	.
CASSSQGTQYF	TRBJ2-5	.	TRBV7-9	.